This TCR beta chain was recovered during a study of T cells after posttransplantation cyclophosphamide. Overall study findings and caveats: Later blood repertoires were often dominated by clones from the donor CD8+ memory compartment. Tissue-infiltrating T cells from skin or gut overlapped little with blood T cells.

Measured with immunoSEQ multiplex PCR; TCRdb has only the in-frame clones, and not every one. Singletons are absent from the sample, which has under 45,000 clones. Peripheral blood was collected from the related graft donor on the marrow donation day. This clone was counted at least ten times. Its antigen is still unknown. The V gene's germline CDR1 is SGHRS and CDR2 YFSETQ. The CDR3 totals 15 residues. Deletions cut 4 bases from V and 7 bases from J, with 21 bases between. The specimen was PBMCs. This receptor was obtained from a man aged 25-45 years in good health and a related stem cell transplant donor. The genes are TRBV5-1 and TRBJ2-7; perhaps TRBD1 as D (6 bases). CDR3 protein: CASSTQGLLRGEQYF. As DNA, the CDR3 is TGCGCCAGCAGCACGCAGGGGCTCCTCCGGGGTGAGCAGTACTTC.